This record covers a single T cell receptor beta chain. The antigen remains undetermined. The sample is drawn from a study of Ad26.COV2.S vaccination and SARS-CoV-2 variants. Study-level points and caveats: Total responses of T cells may have been underestimated by the analyses of TCR breadth and depth.

Assay: immunoSEQ multiplex PCR; the TCRdb copy retains only in-frame clones and omits some. The table lists 300,000 to 400,000 clones, approximately 90% of them singletons. Treatment meaning: some 20 received Ad26.COV2.S at low or high dose, single or two shots; about five received placebo; per-sample allocation not given. After the first vaccine or placebo injection, samples were drawn on day 63. This adult donor, from Boston, was 18-55 years old. This TCR came from a person between 18 and 60 years old who received the Ad26.COV2.S COVID-19 vaccine or a placebo. The source was peripheral blood, collected in a trial of Ad26.COV2.S vaccine versus placebo.

The DNA for the CDR3 is TGTGCCAGCAGCCCGGGACTAACGCGCGAGCAGTACTTC. It is translated as CASSPGLTREQYF. The chain links TRBV6-2 or TRBV6-3 to TRBJ2-7, with 7 positions matching TRBD2. J lost 6 bases, V lost 6 bases, and 8 bases had no gene match. CDR1 is MNHEY and CDR2 is SVGEGT in the germline V gene. The CDR3 covers 13 residues.